This entry lists 19 T cell receptor beta chains sequenced from one sample in a study of T cell repertoires in cytomegalovirus infection (dated by TCRdb to the late 2010s). Their cognate antigens are unknown. Sequencing was carried out with an Illumina HiSeq 1500. Using fastp at Q25 and MiXCR, TCRdb reprocessed the public reads and kept productive beta chains. Rows with a matching CDR3 protein are joined into one entry that keeps the most common DNA and genes. Present in this sample are about 100,000 distinct CDR3 sequences, about 29% of which were seen just once. 71% of the sample is taken by the ten largest. This specimen's treatment or condition label, interpreted: in vitro stimulation with specific CMV peptide epitopes to enrich CMV-specific T cells. This material consisted of CD8+ T cells from cultured PBMCs, taken from culture after CMV antigen stimulation. These receptors were obtained from a human donor in good health (CMV status not recorded). Some clones in this sample may be carry-over from other donors' samples.

This clonotype showed up just a few times. The J gene is TRBJ2-2, the V gene TRBV12-3 or TRBV12-4; a possible D gene is TRBD2 (6 bases). This CDR3 spans 16 amino acids. Trimming removed 6 bases from V and 4 bases from J, with 18 bases in between. As DNA, the CDR3 is TGTGCCAGCAGCTTTGCCCCGGGGAGGAGCACCGGGGAGCTGTTTTTT. Amino acids: CASSFAPGRSTGELFF.

The CDR3 coding sequence is TGCAGCGTTGAGGAGCCTGGGACTATGAACACAGATACGCAGTATTTT. The encoded protein is CSVEEPGTMNTDTQYF. V usage is TRBV29-1 and J usage is TRBJ2-3; 7 bases match TRBD2. This CDR3 has 16 residues. Trimming took 3 bases from V and 2 from J; bases not matched to a gene: 11. CDR1 is SQVTM and CDR2 is ANQGSEA in the germline V gene.

This clonotype was recorded a few times. This chain links TRBV7-8 with TRBJ2-7; possible D gene TRBD1, 5 bases. CDR3 size: 14 residues. Germline V CDR1 and CDR2: SGHVS, FQNEAQ. V dropped 4 bases and J dropped 3 bases, with 13 bases sitting between them. The DNA of the CDR3 is TGTGCCAGCAGCTCCCAATTAGACAGCTACGAGCAGTACTTC. Its protein is CASSSQLDSYEQYF.

The J gene is TRBJ2-7, the V gene TRBV6-1, with 10 bases matching TRBD2. The CDR3 is 16 amino acids. The germline CDR1 and CDR2 sequences are MNHNS and SASEGT. V was pared by 6 bases and J by 4 bases, with 12 bases of the junction left unmatched. The CDR3 coding sequence is TGTGCCAGCAGCCTCGATCTAGCGGGGGCCTTATACGAGCAGTACTTC. It encodes CASSLDLAGALYEQYF.

This clonotype occurred many times. V and J are TRBV6-1 and TRBJ2-1; D remains unclear. CDR3 length: 11 amino acids. Germline values: CDR1 MNHNS, CDR2 SASEGT. V was cut by 7 bases and J by 6 bases, with 7 bases left in between. The CDR3, as DNA: TGTGCCAGCAACAGTCGCAATGAGCAGTTCTTC. It codes for CASNSRNEQFF.

This clonotype appeared many times. The chain employs TRBV7-2 and TRBJ1-1; TRBD1 matches at 8 bases. The germline V gene encodes CDR1 SGHTA and CDR2 FQGNSA. The CDR3 totals 14 residues. V lost 4 bases and J lost 4; bases outside the gene matches: 5. The CDR3 sequence is CASSSRTGPTEAFF. DNA of the CDR3: TGTGCCAGCAGCTCCAGGACAGGGCCCACTGAAGCTTTCTTT.

This clonotype was observed a handful of times. Its ends do not fully match the called genes, so a read error is possible. J is TRBJ2-3 and V is TRBV12-3 or TRBV12-4, with 8 bases lining up with TRBD2. CDR3 length equals 15 residues. CDR3 bases: TGTGCCAGCAGTATAGCGGGGTCTAGCACAGATACGCAGTATTTT. Protein product: CASSIAGSSTDTQYF.

This clonotype was found a few times. The chain employs TRBV10-3 and TRBJ1-4; D gene unclear. Trimming pared 6 bases from V and 1 base from J, leaving 6 bases between. Germline assignment: CDR1 ENHRY and CDR2 SYGVKD. The CDR3 runs to 13 residues. CDR3 protein: CAISEGTNEKLFF. The CDR3 coding sequence is TGTGCCATCAGCGAAGGAACTAATGAAAAACTGTTTTTT.

This clonotype was counted only a few times. The rearrangement uses TRBV6-5 and TRBJ2-2, with D uncertain. The CDR3 contains 15 residues. Germline CDR1 MNHEY, CDR2 SVGAGI. Trimming took 1 base from V and 2 from J, leaving 8 bases between them. CDR3 loop: CASSYLAGNTGELFF. CDR3 DNA sequence: TGTGCCAGCAGTTACTTGGCAGGCAACACCGGGGAGCTGTTTTTT.

The chain carries TRBV6-6 and TRBJ1-4, with TRBD1 identical over 8 bases. The CDR3 sequence is 14 residues long. J gave up 8 bases and V 0 bases, and 2 bases lay outside the gene matches. CDR1 and CDR2 (germline): MNHNY, SVGAGI (reference sequence). CDR3 bases: TGTGCCAGCAGTTACTCCGACAGGGGCGAAAAACTGTTTTTT. Translating it yields CASSYSDRGEKLFF.

This chain uses TRBV28 with TRBJ1-5, with a weak D call TRBD1 (6 bases). There are 17 residues in the CDR3. CDR1 and CDR2 from the germline V gene are MDHEN and SYDVKM. Trimming removed 6 bases from V and 7 bases from J, with 25 bases in between. The CDR3 DNA reads TGTGCCAGCAGCCCTGGATTGACAGGTTCCCTCGAGCAGCCCCAGCATTTT. Translating it yields CASSPGLTGSLEQPQHF.

This clonotype was seen repeatedly, ten times or more. The chain joins TRBV5-6 to TRBJ1-5, with a weak D call TRBD1 (5 bases). The CDR3 length is 15 residues. Trimming removed 4 bases at V and 2 bases at J, with 13 bases between. In germline, CDR1 is SGHDT, CDR2 YYEEEE. This CDR3 reads CASSQGDGGNQPQHF. DNA of the CDR3: TGTGCCAGCAGCCAAGGGGATGGGGGCAATCAGCCCCAGCATTTT.

This clonotype was counted many times. In DNA, the CDR3 is TGTGCCAGCTCACCGATTCAGGGCGACACTGAAGCTTTCTTT. Encoded protein: CASSPIQGDTEAFF. The chain links TRBV18 to TRBJ1-1; D may be TRBD1 (5 bases). This CDR3 is 14 amino acids long. The V gene lost 3 bases and the J gene lost 3 bases, with 11 bases spanning the gap. Germline assignment: CDR1 KGHSH and CDR2 LQKENI.

J is TRBJ1-4 and V is TRBV5-5; D remains ambiguous. This CDR3 is built from 17 residues. Trimming shortened V by 1 base and J by 6 bases, and 19 bases separated the two germline ends. In germline, CDR1 is SGHKS, CDR2 YYEKEE (reference sequence). The CDR3 nucleotides read TGTGCCAGCAGCTTGAGTCGTGGGTTCTTAACCGATGAAAAACTGTTTTTT. This gives the protein CASSLSRGFLTDEKLFF.

The genes are TRBV27 and TRBJ1-3; TRBD1 might be the D (5 bases). Trimming cost V 7 bases and J 7 bases, with 14 bases left between them. Per the germline V gene, CDR1 is MNHEY and CDR2 is SMNVEV (reference sequence). The CDR3 spans 13 residues. CDR3 amino acids: CASIAKSGNTIYF. CDR3 DNA: TGTGCCAGCATCGCGAAATCAGGGAACACCATATATTTT.

As regards this clonotype: Germline and junction disagree at one end, which may indicate a read error. The chain carries TRBV7-9 and TRBJ2-7; D remains ambiguous. CDR1 is SEHNR and CDR2 is FQNEAQ in the germline V gene (reference sequence). CDR3 length: 16 amino acids. This CDR3 reads CASSLAVGESSFEQYF. The CDR3, as DNA: TGTGCCAGCAGCTTAGCGGTCGGAGAGAGCTCCTTCGAGCAGTACTTC.

The chain employs TRBV7-2 and TRBJ1-6; D perhaps matches TRBD1 (6 bases). This CDR3 has 15 residues. Germline V gene lookup returns CDR1 SGHTA and CDR2 FQGNSA. V lost 5 bases to trimming and J lost 10 bases, with 18 bases between them. The CDR3 DNA follows: TGTGCCAGCAGCGTTATAACAGGGTCCGGATCACCCCTCCACTTT. It yields the protein CASSVITGSGSPLHF.

There are many counts of this clonotype. The chain is built from TRBV29-1 and TRBJ2-1; 9 nucleotides match TRBD1. Germline CDR1 SQVTM, CDR2 ANQGSEA. This CDR3 comprises 14 residues. V dropped 7 bases and J dropped 2; count of bases not matched to a gene: 6. CDR3 sequence (DNA): TGCAGCGGATCCGGGACAGGGACCTACAATGAGCAGTTCTTC. Translating gives CSGSGTGTYNEQFF.

CDR3 bases: TGTGCCAGCAGCTTGCCCGGGACAGGGGACTACAATGAGCAGTTCTTC. Translated, it gives CASSLPGTGDYNEQFF. The V gene is TRBV7-9, the J gene TRBJ2-1; the match to TRBD1 covers 10 bases. V lost 3 bases to trimming and J lost 3 bases; unmatched junction nucleotides: 5. CDR1 and CDR2 (germline): SEHNR, FQNEAQ (reference sequence). The CDR3 covers 16 residues.